The present TCR beta chain was sequenced within a study of blood T cell repertoires in COVID-19. Study-wide context: The origin of the acute and convalescent COVID-19 samples was the United States, Italy and Spain. Nucleic acid was either cDNA or gDNA, and it came from T cells, B-cell-depleted T cells, or PBMCs.

Germline-derived CDR1 and CDR2 are SGHRS and YFSETQ. V was clipped by 4 bases and J by 4 bases, with 23 bases between them. The CDR3 extends over 17 amino acids. In the original workflow: The assay estimated nucleated cells by amplifying reference gene primers. The data were produced by immunoSEQ multiplex PCR, yet TCRdb's version contains in-frame clones alone and is incomplete. D and trimming were read from the DNA, whereas the V and J calls and clone size are those reported in that table. The sample carries 100,000 or so clones, nearly 90% recorded once. The chain recombines TRBV5-1 with TRBJ1-2; possible D gene TRBD1, 5 bases. The material sequenced was peripheral blood. This TCR was recovered from a woman in her sixties or seventies with acute or convalescent COVID-19. Here the CDR3 reads CASSLSPGAGITYGYTF. CDR3 DNA sequence: TGCGCCAGCAGCCTCAGCCCTGGGGCCGGAATAACCTATGGCTACACCTTC.